This T cell receptor beta chain is from a study of blood T cells in healthy people across ages. Total RNA amounts of at least 5 micrograms were extracted per sample. Through a sample-barcoded 5' primer and a J-beta primer mix, a second PCR was run for 7 to 11 cycles. Researchers report that a template-switch adaptor with 12 random nucleotides tagged each cDNA molecule. A single record per CDR3 protein comes from TCRdb applying MiXCR to the 5' RACE reads. The sample shows 1 million or so distinct CDR3 sequences, 40% to 55% of them seen only once. V lost 2 bases, J lost 2 bases, and 6 bases stayed unmatched. The CDR3 is made up of 16 amino acids. Germline V gene sequence: CDR1 SGHRS, CDR2 YFSETQ. Of note for this clonotype: Antigen unknown.

General study findings and limits: Comparison with aged donors showed that long-lived donors had more naive CD4+ cells and higher diversity. Per-million-T-cell TCR beta diversity fell roughly linearly with age.

The V gene is TRBV5-1, the J gene TRBJ2-1, with 8 bases identical to TRBD2. The sequence derives from a woman aged 55-75 years in good health. Source material: blood. The DNA of the CDR3 is TGCGCCAGCAGCTTTTCAGCGGGAGCCACCTACAATGAGCAGTTCTTC. It codes for CASSFSAGATYNEQFF.